Given below is one TCR beta chain in context. The antigen is undetermined. This record belongs to a study of cytomegalovirus exposure and HLA in healthy donors. General study results and limits: Later analysis identified a missense DCLRE1C variant that was linked to TCR beta V- and J-gene trimming.

Per the germline V gene, CDR1 is WSHSY and CDR2 is SAAADI. The V gene lost 6 bases and the J gene lost 2 bases, with 24 bases spanning the gap. There are 18 residues in the CDR3. Both 60 Vbeta primers and 13 Jbeta primers went into the PCR. Clones were sequenced by immunoSEQ multiplex PCR, and TCRdb holds only the in-frame ones, with some missing. The data show about 130,000 clones, 77% seen once. The specimen was PBMCs. The chain combines TRBV10-2 with TRBJ2-3; TRBD2 might be the D (8 bases). This TCR was recovered from a male donor in good health and CMV-seronegative. The CDR3 bases are TGCGCCAGCAGGGGGGACAGAATAGCGGGATCGAACACAGATACGCAGTATTTT. Translating gives CASRGDRIAGSNTDTQYF.